One sample yielded the 2 T cell receptor beta chains listed below, sequenced in a study of healthy donors' naive CD4 and CD8 T cells. TCR libraries were built from 500 to 550 ng of total RNA by linear amplification. Using its own MiXCR run on the reads, TCRdb lists one record per CDR3 protein. The data contain around 180,000 distinct CDR3 sequences, about four fifths of them singletons. What was sequenced was naive CD4+ and CD8+ T cells sorted from blood, pooled from several donors. All receptors come from a pool of human donors in good health; the sample pools cells from several healthy donors.

This clonotype has more than one count but fewer than ten. The J gene is TRBJ2-1, the V gene TRBV29-1; D gene uncertain. The CDR3 consists of 11 residues. Germline assignment: CDR1 SQVTM and CDR2 ANQGSEA. V was clipped by 5 bases and J by 7 bases, with 9 bases between them. The DNA for the CDR3 is TGCAGCGTTCGGCCCGGGAATGAGCAGTTCTTC. This encodes CSVRPGNEQFF.

J is TRBJ1-2 and V is TRBV20-1; D is unclear. This CDR3 is 12 amino acids long. V lost 4 bases and J lost 0, with 6 bases in between. Per germline, CDR1 DFQATT and CDR2 SNEGSKA (reference sequence). The chain's CDR3 is CSAIRPNYGYTF. Written as DNA, the CDR3 is TGCAGTGCTATCAGGCCTAACTATGGCTACACCTTC.